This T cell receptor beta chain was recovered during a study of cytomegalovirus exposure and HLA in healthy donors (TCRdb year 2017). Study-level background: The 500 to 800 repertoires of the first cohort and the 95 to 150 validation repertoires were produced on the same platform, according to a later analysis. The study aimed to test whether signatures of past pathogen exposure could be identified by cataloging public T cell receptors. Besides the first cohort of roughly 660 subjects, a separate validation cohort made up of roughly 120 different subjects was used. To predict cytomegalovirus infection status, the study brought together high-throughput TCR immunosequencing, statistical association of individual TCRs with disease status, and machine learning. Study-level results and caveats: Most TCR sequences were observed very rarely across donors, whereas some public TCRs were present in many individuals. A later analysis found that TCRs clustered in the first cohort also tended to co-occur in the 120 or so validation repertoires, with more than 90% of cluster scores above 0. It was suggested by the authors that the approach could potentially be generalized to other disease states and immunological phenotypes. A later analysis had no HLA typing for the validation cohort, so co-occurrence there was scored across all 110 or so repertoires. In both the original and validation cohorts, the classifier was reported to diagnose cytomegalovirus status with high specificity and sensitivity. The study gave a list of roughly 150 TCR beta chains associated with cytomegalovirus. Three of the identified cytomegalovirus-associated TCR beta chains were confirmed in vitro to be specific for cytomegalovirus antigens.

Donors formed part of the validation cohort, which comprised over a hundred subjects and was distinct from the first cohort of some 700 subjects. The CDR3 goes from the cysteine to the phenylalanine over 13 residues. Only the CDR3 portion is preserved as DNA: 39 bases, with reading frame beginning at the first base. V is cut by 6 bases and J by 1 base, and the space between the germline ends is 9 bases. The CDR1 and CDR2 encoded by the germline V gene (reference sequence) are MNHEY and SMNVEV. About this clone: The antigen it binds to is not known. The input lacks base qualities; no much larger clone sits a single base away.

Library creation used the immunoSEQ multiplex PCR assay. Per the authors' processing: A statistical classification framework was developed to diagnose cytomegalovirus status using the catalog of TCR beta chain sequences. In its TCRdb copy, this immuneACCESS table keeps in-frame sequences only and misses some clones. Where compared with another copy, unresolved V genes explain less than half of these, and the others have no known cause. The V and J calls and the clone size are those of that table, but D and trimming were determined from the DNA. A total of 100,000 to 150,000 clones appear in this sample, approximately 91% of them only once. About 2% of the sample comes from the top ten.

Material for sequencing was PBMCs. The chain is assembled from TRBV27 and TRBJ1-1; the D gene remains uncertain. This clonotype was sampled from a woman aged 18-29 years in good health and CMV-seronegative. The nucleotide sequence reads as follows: TGTGCCAGCAGGGACGGGGAGAACACTGAAGCTTTCTTT. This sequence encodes CASRDGENTEAFF.